This T cell receptor beta chain was obtained from a study of sequential checkpoint blockade in melanoma. For the study at large: Randomization was 1:1 between first-line nivolumab→ipilimumab and ipilimumab→nivolumab. Both treatment sequences were followed by maintenance nivolumab.

Sequencing was performed with immunoSEQ multiplex PCR; in TCRdb, only in-frame clones are kept and a portion is missing. Of about 8,400 clones listed, 90% were seen once; the top ten hold about 15%. Treatment denoted: randomized to nivolumab then ipilimumab (arm A) or the reverse (arm B). Patients had received no earlier DNA-damaging chemotherapy. Live CD3+CD8+ CD19− CD56− cells were sorted from PBMCs. The V end was cut by 6 bases, the J end by 9 bases, with 12 bases between. In germline, CDR1 is MDHEN, CDR2 SYDVKM. The CDR3 is 12 amino acids. The source of this sequence is a human donor with melanoma. This chain links TRBV28 with TRBJ1-5; no definite D call. The specimen was CD8+ T cells sorted from blood (inferred from file names), collected from a patient given nivolumab and ipilimumab in sequence. This CDR3 is CASRRRTRPQHF. The CDR3 DNA reads as TGTGCCAGCAGACGTAGAACGCGGCCCCAGCATTTT.